A selection of T cell receptor beta chains follows, all from one sample in a study of radiation and T cells in renal cell carcinoma. Generated by immunoSEQ multiplex PCR, the TCRdb table keeps only in-frame clones and is missing some. The sample includes fewer than 150,000 clones, 88% of them seen just once. The sample here was blood, taken from a patient whose treatment included radiotherapy and nephrectomy. All receptors derive from a woman in her seventies with renal cell carcinoma. Each CDR3 is given with its conserved first and last residue. D genes are given only for firm matches. Rows give clone size only sometimes, using once, few, many, or a class for an expanded clone.

v_call	clone_size	d_call	j_call	cdr3_nt	cdr3_aa
TRBV28	-	TRBD2	TRBJ2-5	TGTGCCAGCAGTTTAGTAGGGAGGGAAGAGACCCAGTACTTC	CASSLVGREETQYF
TRBV29-1	-	-	TRBJ1-2	TGCAGCGGAGTCACAGCTAACTATGGCTACACCTTC	CSGVTANYGYTF
TRBV5-1	few	-	TRBJ1-1	TGCGCCAGCAGCTTAAGAGAACAGGGCAAAGCTTTCTTT	CASSLREQGKAFF
TRBV19	-	-	TRBJ1-4	TGTGCCAGTAGTATCCTTACAGCAGCAACTAATGAAAAACTGTTTTTT	CASSILTAATNEKLFF
TRBV7-2	-	-	TRBJ1-4	TGTGCCAGCAGCTTAGCTGGTTGGGCTCCTACGGAAAAACTGTTTTTT	CASSLAGWAPTEKLFF
TRBV30	-	-	TRBJ2-7	TGTGCCTGGGGACGTAACTCCTACGAGCAGTACTTC	CAWGRNSYEQYF
TRBV19	-	TRBD1	TRBJ2-2	TGTGCCAGTAGGCCACAGGGGGCGCATACCGGGGAGCTGTTTTTT	CASRPQGAHTGELFF
TRBV30	-	-	TRBJ2-3	TGTGCCTGCCCCGTAGGGCGGGGACCTAGCACAGATACGCAGTATTTT	CACPVGRGPSTDTQYF
TRBV5-4	-	TRBD2	TRBJ2-5	TGTGCCAGCAGCCCTGGGGGAGGGGAAGTGGGAGAGACCCAGTACTTC	CASSPGGGEVGETQYF
TRBV6-5	-	-	TRBJ1-1	TGTGCCAGCAGTTACAAGACGAACACTGAAGCTTTCTTT	CASSYKTNTEAFF
TRBV30	-	-	TRBJ1-5	TGTGCCTGGAGTGATCTAGGGACCAATCAGCCCCAGCATTTT	CAWSDLGTNQPQHF
TRBV30	few	TRBD1	TRBJ1-1	TGTGCCCTCCGGACAGGGGGCAGCCAAGCTTTCTTT	CALRTGGSQAFF
TRBV15	-	TRBD1	TRBJ1-4	TGTGCCACCAGCAGATGGGTCGACAGGGGAAATGAAAAACTGTTTTTT	CATSRWVDRGNEKLFF
TRBV30	-	-	TRBJ2-1	TGTGCCTGGAACGGTCAATACAATGAGCAGTTCTTC	CAWNGQYNEQFF
TRBV28	-	TRBD2	TRBJ2-7	TGTGCCAGCACTAGCGGGGGGGCTTACGAGCAGTACTTC	CASTSGGAYEQYF
TRBV19	-	-	TRBJ1-4	TGTGCCAGTAGTATAGACAGAGGGGAAAAACTGTTTTTT	CASSIDRGEKLFF
TRBV5-1	-	-	TRBJ2-7	TGCGCCAGCAGCTTGTCGAAGGGTTGGCACGAGCAGTACTTC	CASSLSKGWHEQYF
TRBV7-9	-	-	TRBJ1-2	TGTGCCAGCAGCTTAGAAGGGAAGAATTATGGCTACACCTTC	CASSLEGKNYGYTF
TRBV5-1	-	TRBD1	TRBJ2-3	TGCGCCAGCAGCTTCCCTCGGACAGGGGGGACAGATACGCAGTATTTT	CASSFPRTGGTDTQYF
TRBV30	once	-	TRBJ1-1	TGTGCCTGGTTGGGACACCCTACCTTGAACACTGAAGCTTTCTTT	CAWLGHPTLNTEAFF
TRBV4-2	-	-	TRBJ2-3	TGTGCCAGCAGCCTAGAGGGGAAGGGCACAGATACGCAGTATTTT	CASSLEGKGTDTQYF
TRBV11-3	-	-	TRBJ1-1	TGTGCCAGCAGCTTAGTTACGACAGGCGGTGGCACTGAAGCTTTCTTT	CASSLVTTGGGTEAFF
TRBV5-1	-	-	TRBJ1-6	TGCGCCAGCAGCTTGGAGGGTAATTCACCCCTCCACTTT	CASSLEGNSPLHF
TRBV30	-	-	TRBJ1-5	TGTGCCTGGAGTAAAAACAGCAATCAGCCCCAGCATTTT	CAWSKNSNQPQHF
TRBV30	few	-	TRBJ1-1	TGTGCCTGGACCCCCGTGGGCACTGAAGCTTTCTTT	CAWTPVGTEAFF
TRBV4-3	-	-	TRBJ1-2	TGCGCCAGCAGCCAAGATTTATCCAGCTATGGCTACACCTTC	CASSQDLSSYGYTF
TRBV7-8	-	-	TRBJ1-1	TGTGCCAGCAGCTTAGGGGCTGAGGGAGCCGAAGCTTTCTTT	CASSLGAEGAEAFF
TRBV4-1	-	-	TRBJ1-3	TGCGCCAGCAGCCAAAGCCTTTTCGGGACCGGTGATCGAAACACCATATATTTT	CASSQSLFGTGDRNTIYF
TRBV6-6	once	-	TRBJ1-4	TGTGCCAGCAGACACTCAGGGGAGAATGAAAAACTGTTTTTT	CASRHSGENEKLFF